This T cell receptor (beta chain) appears in the sequencing data of a study of T-cell memory formation after mild COVID-19. Germline V gene sequence: CDR1 WSHSY, CDR2 SAAADI. Trimming took off 3 bases at V and 0 bases at J, with 6 bases between the two ends. This CDR3 region has 15 residues. TCRdb processed the 5' RACE reads anew with MiXCR; each CDR3 protein has one entry. Of some 210,000 distinct CDR3 sequences in the sample, approximately 20% were seen once. Points on this clonotype: Its matching antigen is unknown.

Study-wide points: CD4+ contracting clones were mainly CM and EM; CD8+ ones, EMRA. Clones contracting over day 15 to 85 were CD4/CD8 balanced, with later expanders leaning CD4+. Second-wave clones reaching peak frequency on day 37 lacked confirmed SARS-CoV-2 specificity.

This TCR derives from an adult woman who had mild COVID-19 (a few samples of this study predate the infection). Cell type and time point are not known. Sequencing input: PBMCs or a T cell subset sorted from them (not recorded which). This chain uses TRBV10-2 with TRBJ1-6; D is unclear. CDR3 region: CASSEKSSYNSPLHF. The CDR3 DNA is TGCGCCAGCAGTGAAAAGAGCTCCTATAATTCACCCCTCCACTTT.